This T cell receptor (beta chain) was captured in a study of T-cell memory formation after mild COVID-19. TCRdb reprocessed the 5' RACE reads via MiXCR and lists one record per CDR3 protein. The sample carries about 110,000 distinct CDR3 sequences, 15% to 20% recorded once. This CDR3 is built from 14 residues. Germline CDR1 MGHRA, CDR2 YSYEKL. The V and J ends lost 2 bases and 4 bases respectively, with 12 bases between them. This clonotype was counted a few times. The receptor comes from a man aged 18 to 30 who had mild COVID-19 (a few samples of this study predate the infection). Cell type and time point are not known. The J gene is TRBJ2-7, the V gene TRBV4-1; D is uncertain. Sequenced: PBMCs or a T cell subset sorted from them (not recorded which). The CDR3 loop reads CASSQPFYSYEQYF. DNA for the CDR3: TGCGCCAGCAGCCAACCCTTTTACAGTTACGAGCAGTACTTC.